This TCR beta chain originates from a study of long-term antiretroviral therapy in people with HIV. Study-level points and caveats: Diversity went up after ART and still fell short of transplant donor controls.

In the case of this clone: What it recognizes is unknown.

V was pared by 6 bases and J by 2 bases, with 10 bases between. The length of the CDR3 is 13 residues. Germline-derived CDR1 and CDR2 are SGHNT and YENEEA. Researchers ran immunoSEQ v3.0 at survey level. Sequencing was performed with immunoSEQ multiplex PCR; in TCRdb, only in-frame clones are kept and a portion is missing. Counted here are more than 20,000 clones, 90% to 95% occurring once; the ten biggest clones make up around 7%. Samples held 1-10 million cryopreserved PBMC before DNA extraction. The chain uses TRBV11-3 and TRBJ2-5, with a possible D match to TRBD2 (5 bases). The sequence was collected from a woman aged 45-65 years with HIV. Sequences were derived from unsorted PBMCs, sampled 4.4 years after starting antiretroviral therapy. Written as DNA, the CDR3 is TGTGCCAGCAGTTACGGGGATCAAGAGACCCAGTACTTC. Translation gives CASSYGDQETQYF.